Listed here is a single T cell receptor (beta chain). Its antigen is not identified. The data originate from a study of CD8 T cell repertoires and HIV-1 epitope variants. Study in general: Twenty-five autologous and known Gag and Nef epitope variant peptides each stimulated T cells separately. Control wells had CMV/EBV/flu peptides, negative Ebola AY9, or no peptide. Study-wide results and limits: Most of the nine antigen-specific clonotypes appeared cross-reactive to autologous or escape variants.

Trimming left V 0 bases short and J 2 bases short, with 12 bases between. This CDR3 has 16 amino acids. Germline assignment: CDR1 LGHNA and CDR2 YSLEER. Libraries were prepared by immunoSEQ multiplex PCR; TCRdb keeps only in-frame clonotypes and omits some of them. The sample gives about 5,000 clones, around 68% of which show up once; around 40% is in the top ten. The chain has TRBV4-3 and TRBJ2-3; either TRBD1 or TRBD2 may supply D (5 bases each). This TCR came from a male donor with HIV. The sequencing sample was made of cultured CD8+ T cells derived from PBMCs. CDR3 sequence (DNA): TGCGCCAGCAGCCAAGATCGGGGACGCGACACAGATACGCAGTATTTT. Protein product: CASSQDRGRDTDTQYF.